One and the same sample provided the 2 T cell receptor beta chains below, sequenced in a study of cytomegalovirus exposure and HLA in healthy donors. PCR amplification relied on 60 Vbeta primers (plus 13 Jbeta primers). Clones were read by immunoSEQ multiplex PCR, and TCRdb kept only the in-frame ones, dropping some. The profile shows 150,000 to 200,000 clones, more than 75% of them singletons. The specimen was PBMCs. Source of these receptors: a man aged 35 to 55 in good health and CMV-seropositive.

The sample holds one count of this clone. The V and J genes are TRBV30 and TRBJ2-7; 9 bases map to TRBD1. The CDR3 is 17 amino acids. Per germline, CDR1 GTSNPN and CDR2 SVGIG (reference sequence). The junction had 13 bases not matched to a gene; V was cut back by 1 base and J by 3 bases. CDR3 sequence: CAWSERLYRGQNYEQYF. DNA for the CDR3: TGTGCCTGGAGTGAAAGGCTCTACAGGGGGCAGAACTACGAGCAGTACTTC.

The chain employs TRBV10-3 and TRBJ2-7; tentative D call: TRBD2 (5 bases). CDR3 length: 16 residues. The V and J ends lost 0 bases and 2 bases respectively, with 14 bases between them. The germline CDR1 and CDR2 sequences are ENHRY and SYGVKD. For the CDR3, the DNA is TGTGCCATCAGTGAGTCCAGCAGGACGGGGACCTACGAGCAGTACTTC. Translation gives CAISESSRTGTYEQYF.